This T cell receptor (beta chain) was identified in a study of OX40 agonist ivuxolimab in advanced cancers. Blood got drawn at baseline, again on cycle 4 day 1, and then on cycle 7 day 1. The assay was immunoSEQ multiplex PCR, and TCRdb's table has in-frame clones only and misses some. The data contain about 10,000 clones, 77% of them singletons. The sequence derives from an adult with an advanced solid tumor such as melanoma, head and neck, liver or kidney cancer. The starting material was CD4+ or CD8+ T cells sorted from blood, obtained in a trial of the OX40 agonist ivuxolimab.

DNA of the CDR3: TGTGCCAGCAGTAAAGGACAGGGGTTAAAATCCTACAATGAGCAGTTCTTC. This translates into CASSKGQGLKSYNEQFF. The chain employs TRBV11-1 and TRBJ2-1; 9 positions agree with TRBD1. Germline V lookup: CDR1 SGHAT, CDR2 FQDESV (reference sequence). The CDR3 spans 17 residues. The trim removed 6 bases at V and 1 base at J, leaving 10 bases unmatched.